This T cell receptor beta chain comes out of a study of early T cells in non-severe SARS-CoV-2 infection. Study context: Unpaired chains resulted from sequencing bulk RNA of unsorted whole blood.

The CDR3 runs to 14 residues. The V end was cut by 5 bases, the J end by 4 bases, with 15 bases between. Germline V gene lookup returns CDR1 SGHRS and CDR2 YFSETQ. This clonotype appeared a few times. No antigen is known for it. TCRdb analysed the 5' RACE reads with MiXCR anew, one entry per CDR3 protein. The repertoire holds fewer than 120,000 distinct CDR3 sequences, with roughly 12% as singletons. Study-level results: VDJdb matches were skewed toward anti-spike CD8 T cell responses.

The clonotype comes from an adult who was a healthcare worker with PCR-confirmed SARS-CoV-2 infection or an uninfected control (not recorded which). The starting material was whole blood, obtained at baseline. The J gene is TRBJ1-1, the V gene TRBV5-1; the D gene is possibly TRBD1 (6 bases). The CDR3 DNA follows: TGCGCCAGCAGTTCACAGGGCAGCGGCACTGAAGCTTTCTTT. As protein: CASSSQGSGTEAFF.